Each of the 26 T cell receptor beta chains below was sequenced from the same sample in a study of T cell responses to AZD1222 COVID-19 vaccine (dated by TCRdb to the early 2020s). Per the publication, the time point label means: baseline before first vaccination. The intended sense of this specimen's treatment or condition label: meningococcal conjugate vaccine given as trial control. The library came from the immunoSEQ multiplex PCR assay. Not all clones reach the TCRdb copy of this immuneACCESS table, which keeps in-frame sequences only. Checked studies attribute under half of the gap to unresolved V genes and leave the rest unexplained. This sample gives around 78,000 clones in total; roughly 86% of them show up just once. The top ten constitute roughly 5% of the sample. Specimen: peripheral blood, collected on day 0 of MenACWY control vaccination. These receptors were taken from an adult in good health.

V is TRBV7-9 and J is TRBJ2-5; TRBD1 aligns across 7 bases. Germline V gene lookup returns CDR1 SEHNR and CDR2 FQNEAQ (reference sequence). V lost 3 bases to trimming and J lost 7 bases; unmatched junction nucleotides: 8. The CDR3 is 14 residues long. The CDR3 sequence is CASSFWDPGGTQYF. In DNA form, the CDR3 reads TGTGCCAGCAGCTTTTGGGACCCAGGGGGGACCCAGTACTTC.

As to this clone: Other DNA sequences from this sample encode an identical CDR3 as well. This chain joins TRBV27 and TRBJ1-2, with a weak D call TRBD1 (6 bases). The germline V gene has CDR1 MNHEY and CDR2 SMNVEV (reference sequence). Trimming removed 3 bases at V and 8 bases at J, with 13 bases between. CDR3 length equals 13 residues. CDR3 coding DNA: TGTGCCAGCAGTTTGGGGGGCGGGGGGGGCTACACCTTC. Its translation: CASSLGGGGGYTF.

CDR3: CASSFGLTGSYEQYF. CDR3 sequence (DNA): TGTGCCAGCAGCTTCGGGTTGACAGGTTCCTACGAGCAGTACTTC. The V call is TRBV7-9, the J call TRBJ2-7, with D possibly matching TRBD1 (6 bases). V was pared by 3 bases and J by 1 base, with 13 bases between. Looked up from germline, CDR1 is SEHNR and CDR2 is FQNEAQ (reference sequence). The CDR3 consists of 15 residues.

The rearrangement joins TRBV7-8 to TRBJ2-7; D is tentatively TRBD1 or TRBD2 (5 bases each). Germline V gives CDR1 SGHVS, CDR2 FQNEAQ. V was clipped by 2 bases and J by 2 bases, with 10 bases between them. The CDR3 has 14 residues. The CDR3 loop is CASSLYQGPYEQYF. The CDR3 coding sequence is TGTGCCAGCAGCTTATATCAGGGACCCTACGAGCAGTACTTC.

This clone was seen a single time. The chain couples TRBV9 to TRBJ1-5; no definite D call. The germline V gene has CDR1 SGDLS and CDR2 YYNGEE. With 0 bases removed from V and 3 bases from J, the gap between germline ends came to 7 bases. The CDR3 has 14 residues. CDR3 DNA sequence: TGTGCCAGCAGCGTAGGCGGGGACAATCAGCCCCAGCATTTT. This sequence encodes CASSVGGDNQPQHF. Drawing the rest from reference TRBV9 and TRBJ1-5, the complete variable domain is DSGVTQTPKHLITATGQRVTLRCSPRSGDLSVYWYQQSLDQGLQFLIQYYNGEERAKGNILERFSAQQFPDLHSELNLSSLELGDSALYFCASSVGGDNQPQHFGDGTRLSIL.

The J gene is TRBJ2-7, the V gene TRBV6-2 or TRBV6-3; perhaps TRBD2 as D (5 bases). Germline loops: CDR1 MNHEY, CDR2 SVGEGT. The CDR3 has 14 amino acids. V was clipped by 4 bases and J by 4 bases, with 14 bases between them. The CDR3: CASSLVGGRYEQYF. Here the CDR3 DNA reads TGTGCCAGCAGTTTGGTAGGCGGGCGGTACGAGCAGTACTTC.

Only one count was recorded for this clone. The CDR3 sequence: CASSSIRQGGGYTF. CDR3 nucleotides: TGTGCCAGCAGTTCTATTCGACAGGGTGGAGGCTACACCTTC. The chain joins TRBV6-5 to TRBJ1-2; TRBD1 agrees at 7 bases. Germline CDR1 and CDR2: MNHEY and SVGAGI. The length of the CDR3 is 14 residues. The trim removed 4 bases at V and 8 bases at J, leaving 10 bases unmatched.

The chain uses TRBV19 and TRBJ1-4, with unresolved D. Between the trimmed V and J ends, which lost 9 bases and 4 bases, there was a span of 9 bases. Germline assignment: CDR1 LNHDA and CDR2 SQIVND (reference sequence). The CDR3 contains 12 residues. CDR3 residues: CASGRINEKLFF. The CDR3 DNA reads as TGTGCCAGCGGACGGATTAATGAAAAACTGTTTTTT.

The CDR3 protein is CASSFAGTEVYTF. CDR3 in DNA: TGTGCCAGCAGCTTCGCCGGGACGGAAGTCTACACCTTC. The gene calls are TRBV7-9 and TRBJ1-2; D possibly corresponds to TRBD1 (5 bases). CDR3 length equals 13 residues. Germline CDR1 SEHNR, CDR2 FQNEAQ (reference sequence). Trimming cost V 3 bases and J 10 bases, with 15 bases left between them.

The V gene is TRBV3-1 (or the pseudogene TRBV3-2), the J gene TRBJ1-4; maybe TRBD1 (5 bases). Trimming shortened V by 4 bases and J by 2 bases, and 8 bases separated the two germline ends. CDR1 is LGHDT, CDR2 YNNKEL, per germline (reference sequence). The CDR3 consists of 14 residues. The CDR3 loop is CASSLRDTNEKLFF. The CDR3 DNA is TGTGCCAGCAGCCTCCGGGACACTAATGAAAAACTGTTTTTT.

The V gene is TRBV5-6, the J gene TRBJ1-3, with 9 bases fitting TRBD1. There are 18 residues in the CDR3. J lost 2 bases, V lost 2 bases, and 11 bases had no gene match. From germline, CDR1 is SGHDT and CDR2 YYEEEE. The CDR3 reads CASSFRDRALFAGNTIYF. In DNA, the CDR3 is TGTGCCAGCAGCTTCCGGGACAGGGCTCTTTTCGCTGGAAACACCATATATTTT.

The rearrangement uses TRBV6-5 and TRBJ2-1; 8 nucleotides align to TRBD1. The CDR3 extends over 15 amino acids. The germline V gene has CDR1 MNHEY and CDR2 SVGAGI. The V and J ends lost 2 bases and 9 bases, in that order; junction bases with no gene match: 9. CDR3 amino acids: CASSYTLPQGGEQFF. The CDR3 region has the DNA TGTGCCAGCAGTTACACGCTGCCACAGGGGGGTGAGCAGTTCTTC.

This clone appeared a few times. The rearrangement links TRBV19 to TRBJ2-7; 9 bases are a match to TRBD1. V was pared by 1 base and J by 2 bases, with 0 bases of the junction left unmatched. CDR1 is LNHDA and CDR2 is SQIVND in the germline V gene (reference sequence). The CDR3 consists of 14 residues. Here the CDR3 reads CASSIGQGAYEQYF. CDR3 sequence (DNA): TGTGCCAGTAGTATAGGACAGGGGGCCTACGAGCAGTACTTC.

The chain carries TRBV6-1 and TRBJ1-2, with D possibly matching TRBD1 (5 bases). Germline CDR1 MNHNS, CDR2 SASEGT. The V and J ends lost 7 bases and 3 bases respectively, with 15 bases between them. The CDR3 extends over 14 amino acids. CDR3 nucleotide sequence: TGTGCCAGCATCAACGCCGGGACGGACTATGGCTACACCTTC. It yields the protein CASINAGTDYGYTF.

This chain's CDR3 is CASGPGGAGDTQYF. The DNA of the CDR3 is TGCGCCAGTGGCCCCGGGGGGGCGGGGGATACGCAGTATTTT. This chain uses TRBV4-3 with TRBJ2-3; 8 nucleotides line up with TRBD2. Germline CDR1 and CDR2: LGHNA and YSLEER. The CDR3 has 14 amino acids. V lost 9 bases, J lost 6 bases, and 11 bases stayed unmatched.

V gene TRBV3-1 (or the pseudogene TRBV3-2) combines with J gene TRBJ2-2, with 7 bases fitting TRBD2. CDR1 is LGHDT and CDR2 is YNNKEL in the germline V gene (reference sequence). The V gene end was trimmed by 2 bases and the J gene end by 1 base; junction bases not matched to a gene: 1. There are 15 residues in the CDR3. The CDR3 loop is CASSQPSGNTGELFF. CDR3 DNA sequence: TGTGCCAGCAGCCAACCTAGCGGGAACACCGGGGAGCTGTTTTTT.

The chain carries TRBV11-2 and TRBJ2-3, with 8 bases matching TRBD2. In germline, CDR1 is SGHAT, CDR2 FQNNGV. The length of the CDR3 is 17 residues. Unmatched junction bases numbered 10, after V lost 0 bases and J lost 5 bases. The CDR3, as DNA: TGTGCCAGCAGCTTAGATCGGGGGGGGGCCTATAGAGATACGCAGTATTTT. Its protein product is CASSLDRGGAYRDTQYF.

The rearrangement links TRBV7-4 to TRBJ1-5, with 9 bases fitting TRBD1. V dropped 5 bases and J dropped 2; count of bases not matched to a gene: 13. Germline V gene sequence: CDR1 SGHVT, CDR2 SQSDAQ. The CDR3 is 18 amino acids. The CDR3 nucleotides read TGTGCCAGCAGCCTCGGCTCCCCGGGACAGGGACGCAATCAGCCCCAGCATTTT. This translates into CASSLGSPGQGRNQPQHF.

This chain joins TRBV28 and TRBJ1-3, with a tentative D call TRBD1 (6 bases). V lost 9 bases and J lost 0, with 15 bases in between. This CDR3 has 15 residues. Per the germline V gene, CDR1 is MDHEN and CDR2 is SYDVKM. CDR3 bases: TGTGCCAGTGGCGACAGGCTTCGCTCTGGAAACACCATATATTTT. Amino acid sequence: CASGDRLRSGNTIYF.

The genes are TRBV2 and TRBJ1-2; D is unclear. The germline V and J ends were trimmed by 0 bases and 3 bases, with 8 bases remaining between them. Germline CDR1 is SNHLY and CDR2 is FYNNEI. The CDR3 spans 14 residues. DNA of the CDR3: TGTGCCAGCAGTGAAGCCGGAGGCCACTATGGCTACACCTTC. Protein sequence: CASSEAGGHYGYTF.

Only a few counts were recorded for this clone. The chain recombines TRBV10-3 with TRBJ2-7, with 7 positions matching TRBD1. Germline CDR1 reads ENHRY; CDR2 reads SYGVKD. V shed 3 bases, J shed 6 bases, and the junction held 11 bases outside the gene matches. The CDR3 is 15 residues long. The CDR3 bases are TGTGCCATCAGTGACCCCCCTACAGGGGACCGCGAGCAGTACTTC. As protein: CAISDPPTGDREQYF.

The chain's CDR3 is CASRSSGTMRYEQYF. The CDR3 DNA is TGTGCCAGCAGGTCCTCCGGGACTATGCGCTACGAGCAGTACTTC. The chain has TRBV6-5 and TRBJ2-7; TRBD2 aligns across 7 bases. Germline CDR1 reads MNHEY; CDR2 reads SVGAGI. The CDR3 has 15 residues. V was clipped by 6 bases and J by 3 bases; unmatched bases: 11.

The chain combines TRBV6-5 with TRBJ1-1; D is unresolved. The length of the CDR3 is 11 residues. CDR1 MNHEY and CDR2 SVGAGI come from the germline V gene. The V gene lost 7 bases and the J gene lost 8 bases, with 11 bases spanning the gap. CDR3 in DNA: TGTGCCAGCACGGTAGGCAGCGAAGCTTTCTTT. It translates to CASTVGSEAFF.

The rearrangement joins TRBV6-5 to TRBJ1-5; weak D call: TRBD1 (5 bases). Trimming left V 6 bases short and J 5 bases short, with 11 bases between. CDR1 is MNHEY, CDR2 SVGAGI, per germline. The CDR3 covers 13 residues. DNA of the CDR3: TGTGCCAGCAGCCCGCGGGGGGATCAGCCCCAGCATTTT. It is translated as CASSPRGDQPQHF.

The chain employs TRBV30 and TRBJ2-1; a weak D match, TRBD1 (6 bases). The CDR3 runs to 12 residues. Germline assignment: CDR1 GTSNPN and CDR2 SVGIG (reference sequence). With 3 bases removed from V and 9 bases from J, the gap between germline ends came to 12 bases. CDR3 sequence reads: CAWRGRGGEQFF. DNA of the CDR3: TGTGCCTGGAGGGGGAGAGGGGGTGAGCAGTTCTTC.

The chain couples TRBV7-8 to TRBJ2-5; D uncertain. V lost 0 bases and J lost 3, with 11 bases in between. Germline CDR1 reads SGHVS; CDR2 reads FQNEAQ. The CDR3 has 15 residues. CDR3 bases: TGTGCCAGCAGCTTAGCGTCCGGCATTAAAGAGACCCAGTACTTC. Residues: CASSLASGIKETQYF.